These T cell receptor beta chains were read from a single sample in a study of shared clonotypes between healthy human individuals. Sequenced by immunoSEQ multiplex PCR; TCRdb stores in-frame clones only, minus some. The table includes nearly 500,000 clones, 76% detected once. Sequencing was done on a sample of PBMCs. These receptor sequences come from a woman aged 40 to 50 in good health. Some clones in this sample may be carry-over from other donors' samples. Both conserved end residues are part of each CDR3. A D gene is named only where the DNA matches it firmly. Where a row states a size, it is once, few, many or the class of an expanded clone; other rows omit it.

J gene: TRBJ2-3; clone size: NA; V gene: TRBV5-1; D gene: TRBD2; CDR3 DNA: TGCGCCAGCAGCTTGGGATTAGCGGGCCCCACAGATACGCAGTATTTT; CDR3 protein: CASSLGLAGPTDTQYF
J gene: TRBJ2-2; clone size: NA; V gene: TRBV30; D gene: NA; CDR3 DNA: TGTGCCTGGAGTAGTAGGGGCACCGGGGAGCTGTTTTTT; CDR3 protein: CAWSSRGTGELFF
J gene: TRBJ2-7; clone size: NA; V gene: TRBV6-5; D gene: NA; CDR3 DNA: TGTGCCAGCAGTTACTCGCCAGAGTCCTACGAGCAGTACTTC; CDR3 protein: CASSYSPESYEQYF
J gene: TRBJ2-7; clone size: NA; V gene: TRBV28; D gene: TRBD1; CDR3 DNA: TGTGCCAGCAACGGACAGGGGTTTTACGAGCAGTACTTC; CDR3 protein: CASNGQGFYEQYF
J gene: TRBJ1-1; clone size: NA; V gene: TRBV18; D gene: NA; CDR3 DNA: TGTGCCAGCTCACAGACACAGACGAACACTGAAGCTTTCTTT; CDR3 protein: CASSQTQTNTEAFF
J gene: TRBJ2-3; clone size: few; V gene: TRBV28; D gene: NA; CDR3 DNA: TGTGCCAGCAGGGTCGACAGCTCCACAGATACGCAGTATTTT; CDR3 protein: CASRVDSSTDTQYF
J gene: TRBJ1-5; clone size: NA; V gene: TRBV28; D gene: NA; CDR3 DNA: TGTGCCAGCAGCCAGGGGCCTCGGAATCAGCCCCAGCATTTT; CDR3 protein: CASSQGPRNQPQHF
J gene: TRBJ1-5; clone size: NA; V gene: TRBV15; D gene: NA; CDR3 DNA: TGTGCCACCAGCAAGGACAGTGCTTATCAGCCCCAGCATTTT; CDR3 protein: CATSKDSAYQPQHF
J gene: TRBJ2-7; clone size: NA; V gene: TRBV28; D gene: NA; CDR3 DNA: TGTGCCAGACTTATTTACAGGGCCGGTCGGTACGAGCAGTACTTC; CDR3 protein: CARLIYRAGRYEQYF
J gene: TRBJ2-1; clone size: NA; V gene: TRBV7-2; D gene: TRBD2; CDR3 DNA: TGTGCCAGCAGCGCACGAGCGGGAGGGCGATACAATGAGCAGTTCTTC; CDR3 protein: CASSARAGGRYNEQFF
J gene: TRBJ2-7; clone size: NA; V gene: TRBV7-2; D gene: TRBD2; CDR3 DNA: TGTGCCAGCAGAAGAACTAGCGGGGAAAGCTCCTACGAGCAGTACTTC; CDR3 protein: CASRRTSGESSYEQYF
J gene: TRBJ2-7; clone size: NA; V gene: TRBV12-1; D gene: NA; CDR3 DNA: TGTGCCAGCAGCTTTGAGGGGAGGACCTACGAGCAGTACTTC; CDR3 protein: CASSFEGRTYEQYF
J gene: TRBJ2-7; clone size: NA; V gene: TRBV6-1; D gene: NA; CDR3 DNA: TGTGCCAGCAGTGATAGGGCGGGGAACTCCTACGAGCAGTACTTC; CDR3 protein: CASSDRAGNSYEQYF
J gene: TRBJ2-1; clone size: few; V gene: TRBV15; D gene: NA; CDR3 DNA: TGTGCCACCAGCAGAGATCTGGGACTCAACTCCTACAATGAGCAGTTCTTC; CDR3 protein: CATSRDLGLNSYNEQFF
J gene: TRBJ1-6; clone size: NA; V gene: TRBV9; D gene: NA; CDR3 DNA: TGTGCCAGCGGGGACGGGGGTAATTCACCCCTCCACTTT; CDR3 protein: CASGDGGNSPLHF
J gene: TRBJ2-7; clone size: NA; V gene: TRBV6-1; D gene: TRBD1; CDR3 DNA: TGTGCCAGCAGTTTAGGACAGGGGGCAACGTACGAGCAGTACTTC; CDR3 protein: CASSLGQGATYEQYF
J gene: TRBJ1-5; clone size: NA; V gene: TRBV6-1; D gene: TRBD1; CDR3 DNA: TGTGCCAGCAGAAGAACCGACAGGGGAAATCAGCCCCAGCATTTT; CDR3 protein: CASRRTDRGNQPQHF
J gene: TRBJ2-1; clone size: NA; V gene: TRBV7-2; D gene: TRBD2; CDR3 DNA: TGTGCCAGCAGCTTCAGAACTAGCGGACACAATGAGCAGTTCTTC; CDR3 protein: CASSFRTSGHNEQFF
J gene: TRBJ1-1; clone size: NA; V gene: TRBV5-8; D gene: NA; CDR3 DNA: TGTGCCAGCAGACCTAGGGGCCAGATTGAAGCTTTCTTT; CDR3 protein: CASRPRGQIEAFF
J gene: TRBJ2-1; clone size: NA; V gene: TRBV28; D gene: TRBD2; CDR3 DNA: TGTGCCAGCAGACCGCGGGAGTGGGGATCCTACAATGAGCAGTTCTTC; CDR3 protein: CASRPREWGSYNEQFF
J gene: TRBJ1-1; clone size: many; V gene: TRBV29-1; D gene: NA; CDR3 DNA: TGCAGCGTTGAAGATGAATCAGGGAACACTGAAGCTTTCTTT; CDR3 protein: CSVEDESGNTEAFF
J gene: TRBJ2-7; clone size: NA; V gene: TRBV28; D gene: TRBD2; CDR3 DNA: TGTGCCAGCAGTGGGAGACTAGCGGGAGAAAACGAGCAGTACTTC; CDR3 protein: CASSGRLAGENEQYF
J gene: TRBJ1-4; clone size: NA; V gene: TRBV6-5; D gene: NA; CDR3 DNA: TGTGCCAGCAAGCTGTCCGGGGCCGATGAAAAACTGTTTTTT; CDR3 protein: CASKLSGADEKLFF
J gene: TRBJ2-2; clone size: NA; V gene: TRBV6-5; D gene: TRBD2; CDR3 DNA: TGTGCCAGCAGTTACTCGGGACTAGCCACCGGGGAGCTGTTTTTT; CDR3 protein: CASSYSGLATGELFF
J gene: TRBJ2-3; clone size: NA; V gene: TRBV18; D gene: TRBD2; CDR3 DNA: TGTGCCAGCTCACCGGTTAGCGGGAGTGTAGATACGCAGTATTTT; CDR3 protein: CASSPVSGSVDTQYF
J gene: TRBJ2-7; clone size: NA; V gene: TRBV7-9; D gene: NA; CDR3 DNA: TGTGCCAGCAGCTACCCAACGGGTTACGAGCAGTACTTC; CDR3 protein: CASSYPTGYEQYF
J gene: TRBJ1-1; clone size: NA; V gene: TRBV29-1; D gene: NA; CDR3 DNA: TGCAGCGTTGAGAGGGGGGCGATGAACACTGAAGCTTTCTTT; CDR3 protein: CSVERGAMNTEAFF
J gene: TRBJ2-7; clone size: NA; V gene: TRBV28; D gene: TRBD1; CDR3 DNA: TGTGCCAGCAGAAGGACAGGGGGTTTCTACGAGCAGTACTTC; CDR3 protein: CASRRTGGFYEQYF
J gene: TRBJ1-2; clone size: NA; V gene: TRBV28; D gene: NA; CDR3 DNA: TGTGCCAGCAGTGGTTATGGCTACACCTTC; CDR3 protein: CASSGYGYTF
J gene: TRBJ1-2; clone size: NA; V gene: TRBV27; D gene: NA; CDR3 DNA: TGTGCCAGCAGTTTAGGTACAGGGAGCATTTATGGCTACACCTTC; CDR3 protein: CASSLGTGSIYGYTF
J gene: TRBJ2-7; clone size: few; V gene: TRBV7-2; D gene: NA; CDR3 DNA: TGTGCCAGCAGCTTAGTGGGGGCCCGGAGCTCCTACGAGCAGTACTTC; CDR3 protein: CASSLVGARSSYEQYF
J gene: TRBJ2-1; clone size: once; V gene: TRBV6-5; D gene: TRBD2; CDR3 DNA: TGTGCCAGCAGTAAGACTAGCGGGATTGGTAATGAGCAGTTCTTC; CDR3 protein: CASSKTSGIGNEQFF
J gene: TRBJ2-4; clone size: NA; V gene: TRBV4-1; D gene: TRBD2; CDR3 DNA: TGCGCCAGCAGCCAAGTCCCGGGAGGAGTGGGCAAAAACATTCAGTACTTC; CDR3 protein: CASSQVPGGVGKNIQYF
J gene: TRBJ2-7; clone size: NA; V gene: TRBV4-2; D gene: TRBD2; CDR3 DNA: TGTGCCAGCAGCACCCGGACTAGCGGGAGCGACGAGCAGTACTTC; CDR3 protein: CASSTRTSGSDEQYF
J gene: TRBJ1-1; clone size: NA; V gene: TRBV7-9; D gene: NA; CDR3 DNA: TGTGCCAGCAGCTTAGCGAAGGGAATGAACACTGAAGCTTTCTTT; CDR3 protein: CASSLAKGMNTEAFF
J gene: TRBJ1-4; clone size: NA; V gene: TRBV4-2; D gene: TRBD1; CDR3 DNA: TGTGCCAGCAGCCAAGGCCGGACAGGTGTAAATCTGTTTTTT; CDR3 protein: CASSQGRTGVNLFF
J gene: TRBJ2-3; clone size: NA; V gene: TRBV7-7; D gene: NA; CDR3 DNA: TGTGCCAGCAGCTGGTTTTCGTGTAGTAACCCAGATACGCAGTATTTT; CDR3 protein: CASSWFSCSNPDTQYF
J gene: TRBJ2-6; clone size: NA; V gene: TRBV16; D gene: NA; CDR3 DNA: TGTGCCAGCAGCCAATCGGTTGGGGCCAACGTCCTGACTTTC; CDR3 protein: CASSQSVGANVLTF
J gene: TRBJ2-1; clone size: NA; V gene: TRBV15; D gene: TRBD1; CDR3 DNA: TGTGCCACCAGCACCGACAGGGGAGTTAATGAGCAGTTCTTC; CDR3 protein: CATSTDRGVNEQFF
J gene: TRBJ1-1; clone size: NA; V gene: TRBV5-4; D gene: NA; CDR3 DNA: TGTGCCAGCAGGCAGGATTTGATGAACACTGAAGCTTTCTTT; CDR3 protein: CASRQDLMNTEAFF
J gene: TRBJ2-5; clone size: few; V gene: TRBV4-1; D gene: NA; CDR3 DNA: TGCGCCAGCAGCCAACCTGACAGGAACCAAGAGACCCAGTACTTC; CDR3 protein: CASSQPDRNQETQYF
J gene: TRBJ1-2; clone size: NA; V gene: TRBV4-3; D gene: NA; CDR3 DNA: TGCGCCAGCAGCCAAGATTCGGCAGGGAACTATGGCTACACCTTC; CDR3 protein: CASSQDSAGNYGYTF
J gene: TRBJ2-4; clone size: NA; V gene: TRBV18; D gene: TRBD1; CDR3 DNA: TGTGCCAGCTCACCCGGGACAGGGGGCTTTGGAGCCAAAAACATTCAGTACTTC; CDR3 protein: CASSPGTGGFGAKNIQYF
J gene: TRBJ1-6; clone size: NA; V gene: TRBV30; D gene: NA; CDR3 DNA: TGTGCCTGGGCAGGGGCGAGGGATTCACCCCTCCACTTT; CDR3 protein: CAWAGARDSPLHF
J gene: TRBJ2-1; clone size: many; V gene: TRBV6-1; D gene: NA; CDR3 DNA: TGTGCCAGCAGTGAAAGGGACAATGACAATGAGCAGTTCTTC; CDR3 protein: CASSERDNDNEQFF
J gene: TRBJ2-1; clone size: NA; V gene: TRBV6-5; D gene: TRBD2; CDR3 DNA: TGTGCCAGCAGTCTCCCCGGGACTATCAATGAGCAGTTCTTC; CDR3 protein: CASSLPGTINEQFF
J gene: TRBJ2-7; clone size: NA; V gene: TRBV14; D gene: TRBD2; CDR3 DNA: TGTGCCAGCAGCCAAGGACTAGCCGCCTACGAGCAGTACTTC; CDR3 protein: CASSQGLAAYEQYF
J gene: TRBJ2-1; clone size: NA; V gene: TRBV19; D gene: NA; CDR3 DNA: TGTGCCAGTAGTCTGGGAGACCAACACAATGAGCAGTTCTTC; CDR3 protein: CASSLGDQHNEQFF
J gene: TRBJ1-4; clone size: NA; V gene: TRBV7-9; D gene: NA; CDR3 DNA: TGTGCCAGCAGCTTAGGGTCAGAAAATGAAAAACTGTTTTTT; CDR3 protein: CASSLGSENEKLFF
J gene: TRBJ2-3; clone size: NA; V gene: TRBV5-1; D gene: TRBD2; CDR3 DNA: TGCGCCAGCAGCTACCAGGGTAGCGGGAGCACAGATACGCAGTATTTT; CDR3 protein: CASSYQGSGSTDTQYF
J gene: TRBJ2-1; clone size: NA; V gene: TRBV14; D gene: TRBD2; CDR3 DNA: TGTGCCAGCAGCCAACGGCTAGCGGGACTGGATGAGCAGTTCTTC; CDR3 protein: CASSQRLAGLDEQFF
J gene: TRBJ2-7; clone size: NA; V gene: TRBV6-5; D gene: NA; CDR3 DNA: TGTGCCAGCAGTTACTCGGTGCATGTAGCCTACGAGCAGTACTTC; CDR3 protein: CASSYSVHVAYEQYF
J gene: TRBJ1-3; clone size: NA; V gene: TRBV5-5; D gene: TRBD1; CDR3 DNA: TGTGCCAGCAGCTTTTCGACAGGGGCTGGAAACACCATATATTTT; CDR3 protein: CASSFSTGAGNTIYF
J gene: TRBJ1-5; clone size: NA; V gene: TRBV6-5; D gene: TRBD1; CDR3 DNA: TGTGCCAGCAGTTACTCTGGGACAGGGGGACAGCCCCAGCATTTT; CDR3 protein: CASSYSGTGGQPQHF
J gene: TRBJ2-1; clone size: NA; V gene: TRBV6-5; D gene: TRBD2; CDR3 DNA: TGTGCCAGCAGTTATTTGGGCGGGAGGGCCAGTGAGCAGTTCTTC; CDR3 protein: CASSYLGGRASEQFF
J gene: TRBJ2-1; clone size: NA; V gene: TRBV19; D gene: NA; CDR3 DNA: TGTGCCAGTAGTCCGATAACTAGTTCCGATGAGCAGTTCTTC; CDR3 protein: CASSPITSSDEQFF
J gene: TRBJ2-3; clone size: NA; V gene: TRBV5-6; D gene: NA; CDR3 DNA: TGTGCCAGCAGCGTTGATGTCACAGATACGCAGTATTTT; CDR3 protein: CASSVDVTDTQYF